Below are 29 T cell receptor beta chains sequenced from a single sample in a study of vaccination and CD4 T cells after COVID-19. The antigens for these receptors are not known. Sequencing of cultured CD4+ T cell DNA used the Oncomine TCR Beta short-read assay. Each CDR3 protein gets one entry after TCRdb re-called the PCR reads with MiXCR. There are over 15,000 distinct CDR3 sequences in the sample; about three quarters occur only once, and about 4.2% lies in the top ten. As for treatment: roughly ten-day PBMC culture with coronavirus spike peptide pools or control peptides (ViraFEST assay). Sample: CD4+ T cells from blood, cultured in vitro. These receptors all come from a human donor who had recovered from COVID-19.

The chain employs TRBV7-8 and TRBJ2-2; 13 nucleotides align to TRBD2. The length of the CDR3 is 14 residues. The germline gives CDR1 SGHVS, CDR2 FQNEAQ. Unmatched junction bases numbered 4, after V lost 7 bases and J lost 8 bases. The CDR3 protein is CASTWTSGSGELFF. The CDR3 region has the DNA TGTGCCAGCACCTGGACTAGCGGGAGTGGGGAGCTGTTTTTT.

The genes are TRBV7-2 and TRBJ2-1; 8 bases are a match to TRBD2. J gave up 7 bases and V 4 bases, and 9 bases lay outside the gene matches. There are 15 residues in the CDR3. Looked up from germline, CDR1 is SGHTA and CDR2 is FQGNSA. The CDR3 nucleotides are TGTGCCAGCAGCTCGCGGCCGGGAGGGAGAAATGAGCAGTTCTTC. Translating it yields CASSSRPGGRNEQFF.

This clonotype was seen only a few times. J is TRBJ1-3 and V is TRBV20-1, with a weak D call TRBD1 (6 bases). V lost 6 bases and J lost 0, with 15 bases in between. The germline gives CDR1 DFQATT, CDR2 SNEGSKA (reference sequence). There are 15 residues in the CDR3. The CDR3 loop reads CSAEAGASSGNTIYF. In nucleotides, the CDR3 is TGCAGTGCGGAGGCGGGGGCATCCTCTGGAAACACCATATATTTT.

The chain carries TRBV2 and TRBJ2-7; 7 nucleotides align to TRBD2. Germline V gene lookup returns CDR1 SNHLY and CDR2 FYNNEI. Trimming at V came to 4 bases and at J to 5 bases, leaving 17 bases not matched to a gene. CDR3 length: 17 amino acids. The CDR3 nucleotides read TGTGCCAGCAGTGGTGTCGTCCGGGGGGTTATGCCCCACGAGCAGTACTTC. Protein: CASSGVVRGVMPHEQYF.

The chain recombines TRBV11-3 with TRBJ1-1; D is ambiguous. Trimming shortened V by 1 base and J by 8 bases, and 14 bases separated the two germline ends. Germline V gene data show CDR1 as SGHNT and CDR2 as YENEEA. The CDR3 extends over 14 amino acids. The CDR3 DNA is TGTGCCAGCAGCTTAGCGTTCCCCGAGGGCGAAGCTTTCTTT. Protein product: CASSLAFPEGEAFF.

J is TRBJ1-2 and V is TRBV6-2 or TRBV6-3; D ambiguous. The V and J ends lost 4 bases and 6 bases respectively, with 18 bases between them. This CDR3 has 15 residues. Germline V lookup: CDR1 MNHEY, CDR2 SVGEGT. For the CDR3, the DNA is TGTGCCAGCAGTTCCACCCGAGTTGGCATCCATGGCTACACCTTC. It codes for CASSSTRVGIHGYTF.

The chain couples TRBV27 to TRBJ2-6; a weak D match, TRBD1 (6 bases). From germline, CDR1 is MNHEY and CDR2 SMNVEV (reference sequence). V was clipped by 1 base and J by 3 bases, with 19 bases between them. There are 19 residues in the CDR3. The chain's CDR3 is CASSLFSSTGWNGANVLTF. CDR3 DNA sequence: TGTGCCAGCAGTTTATTTTCCTCTACAGGGTGGAATGGGGCCAACGTCCTGACTTTC. Variable domain in full (rest from reference TRBV27 and TRBJ2-6): EAQVTQNPRYLITVTGKKLTVTCSQNMNHEYMSWYRQDPGLGLRQIYYSMNVEVTDKGDVPEGYKVSRKEKRNFPLILESPSPNQTSLYFCASSLFSSTGWNGANVLTFGAGSRLTVL.

The rearrangement uses TRBV4-3 and TRBJ2-3; D is ambiguous. V dropped 1 base and J dropped 5 bases, with 10 bases sitting between them. This CDR3 is 14 amino acids long. CDR1 and CDR2 from the germline V gene are LGHNA and YSLEER. The CDR3 here is CASSQVGFKDTQYF. CDR3 sequence (DNA): TGCGCCAGCAGCCAAGTAGGGTTTAAAGATACGCAGTATTTT.

The V call is TRBV6-7, the J call TRBJ1-3, with TRBD1 as a possible D gene (6 bases). TRBV6-7 is labeled an ORF, and its function is uncertain. This CDR3 has 15 amino acids. With 0 bases removed from V and 6 bases from J, the gap between germline ends came to 12 bases. As DNA, the CDR3 is TGTGCCAGCAGTTACTCGGAAGGGGGAGAAAACACCATATATTTT. Encoded protein: CASSYSEGGENTIYF.

This clonotype showed up just once. The chain is built from TRBV11-2 and TRBJ2-4; 7 nucleotides match TRBD2. Looked up from germline, CDR1 is SGHAT and CDR2 is FQNNGV. Trimming removed 4 bases from V and 6 bases from J; junction bases left unmatched: 6. CDR3 length: 14 amino acids. CDR3 in DNA: TGTGCCAGCAGCTCTGGGGGGGATGTAAACATTCAGTACTTC. This sequence encodes CASSSGGDVNIQYF.

This clonotype was recorded only once. This sequence joins TRBV12-3 or TRBV12-4 and TRBJ1-2, with D hard to call. The V end was cut by 5 bases, the J end by 4 bases, with 11 bases between. This CDR3 has 13 amino acids. The CDR3 loop is CASSRAAPYGYTF. The CDR3 DNA follows: TGTGCCAGCAGTCGGGCAGCTCCCTATGGCTACACCTTC.

J is TRBJ2-3 and V is TRBV2; D gene unclear. This CDR3 spans 10 amino acids. V shed 11 bases and J shed 6 bases, with 9 bases lying between them. The V gene's germline CDR1 is SNHLY and CDR2 FYNNEI. CDR3 amino acids: CAPRRDTQYF. The CDR3 DNA follows: TGTGCCCCACGGCGGGATACGCAGTATTTT. The complete variable domain, with remaining parts taken from reference TRBV2 and TRBJ2-3, reads EPEVTQTPSHQVTQMGQEVILRCVPISNHLYFYWYRQILGQKVEFLVSFYNNEISEKSEIFDDQFSVERPDGSNFTLKIRSTKLEDSAMYFCAPRRDTQYFGPGTRLTVL.

This clonotype was counted a few times. The genes are TRBV27 and TRBJ1-5; 9 bases line up with TRBD1. CDR1 and CDR2 (germline): MNHEY, SMNVEV (reference sequence). Trimming cost V 6 bases and J 5 bases; bases outside gene matches: 8. The CDR3 has 15 amino acids. The CDR3 reads CASSMGTGTDQPQHF. In nucleotides, the CDR3 is TGTGCCAGCAGCATGGGGACAGGGACAGATCAGCCCCAGCATTTT.

The chain uses TRBV6-1 and TRBJ2-7; 15 bases fit TRBD2. The CDR3 length is 18 residues. The ends lost 7 bases at V and 2 bases at J; junction bases unmatched: 12. CDR1 is MNHNS, CDR2 SASEGT, per germline. CDR3 residues: CASTTGLAGGLNPYEQYF. Written as DNA, the CDR3 is TGTGCCAGCACCACGGGACTAGCGGGAGGACTAAATCCCTACGAGCAGTACTTC.

The V call is TRBV7-9, the J call TRBJ2-5; 9 bases fit TRBD2. V trimming: 0 bases; J trimming: 2 bases; junction bases outside the gene matches: 4. Germline V lookup: CDR1 SEHNR, CDR2 FQNEAQ (reference sequence). The CDR3 runs 16 residues. The CDR3 DNA is TGTGCCAGCAGCTTAGCGGCTAGCGGGGATCAAGAGACCCAGTACTTC. This translates into CASSLAASGDQETQYF.

The gene calls are TRBV30 and TRBJ2-1; 12 bases agree with TRBD2. J gave up 8 bases and V 0 bases, and 5 bases lay outside the gene matches. CDR3 length equals 15 residues. The germline V gene encodes CDR1 GTSNPN and CDR2 SVGIG (reference sequence). For the CDR3, the DNA is TGTGCCTGGAGTGTTGCTAGCGGGAGGGCCGATGAGCAGTTCTTC. Translation gives CAWSVASGRADEQFF.

The chain recombines TRBV20-1 with TRBJ2-7, with 14 bases matching TRBD2. The CDR3 runs to 15 residues. J was trimmed by 3 bases and V by 5 bases; bases with no gene match: 6. CDR1 is DFQATT and CDR2 is SNEGSKA in the germline V gene (reference sequence). The CDR3 reads CSAATSGRADYEQYF. The CDR3, as DNA: TGCAGTGCTGCGACTAGCGGGAGGGCGGACTACGAGCAGTACTTC.

The genes are TRBV12-3 or TRBV12-4 and TRBJ1-5, with 8 positions matching TRBD1. The CDR3 is made up of 13 amino acids. V gave up 5 bases and J gave up 7 bases; unmatched junction bases: 4. CDR3 region: CASSHRGEQPQHF. DNA for the CDR3: TGTGCCAGCAGTCACAGGGGGGAACAGCCCCAGCATTTT.

The rearrangement joins TRBV7-9 to TRBJ1-2; 7 bases fit TRBD1. V was pared by 3 bases and J by 0 bases, with 7 bases of the junction left unmatched. The germline gives CDR1 SEHNR, CDR2 FQNEAQ (reference sequence). The CDR3 is made up of 16 amino acids. In nucleotides, the CDR3 is TGTGCCAGCAGCTTTCTAAGGACAGGATCTAACTATGGCTACACCTTC. It translates to CASSFLRTGSNYGYTF.

This clonotype was recorded once. V is TRBV6-2 or TRBV6-3 and J is TRBJ1-2; D is possibly TRBD1 (5 bases). The CDR3 consists of 15 residues. V was cut by 4 bases and J by 7 bases, with 19 bases left in between. Germline V CDR1 and CDR2: MNHEY, SVGEGT. The CDR3 sequence is CASSWRTPHLSGYTF. The CDR3 nucleotides read TGTGCCAGCAGTTGGAGGACACCTCATTTGTCTGGCTACACCTTC.

This rearrangement joins TRBV6-5 to TRBJ1-6, with D unresolved. Germline V gene sequence: CDR1 MNHEY, CDR2 SVGAGI. V was pared by 2 bases and J by 0 bases, with 8 bases between. The CDR3 contains 16 residues. CDR3 nucleotide sequence: TGTGCCAGCAGTTACCGCGCGAGCTCCTATAATTCACCCCTCCACTTT. Translated: CASSYRASSYNSPLHF.

This clonotype was detected only once. CDR3 nucleotides: TGTGCCAGTAGTATAGTTACAGGAGGGAGCACTGAAGCTTTCTTT. It is translated as CASSIVTGGSTEAFF. V and J are TRBV19 and TRBJ1-1; possible D gene TRBD1, 5 bases. Germline assignment: CDR1 LNHDA and CDR2 SQIVND (reference sequence). The CDR3 is made up of 15 amino acids. V lost 1 base to trimming and J lost 4 bases, with 13 bases between them.

This clonotype was observed a few times. The rearrangement joins TRBV15 to TRBJ1-3, with D possibly TRBD1 on 5 matching bases. Per germline, CDR1 LNHNV and CDR2 YYDKDF (reference sequence). This CDR3 comprises 17 residues. V lost 0 bases and J 5 bases, leaving 17 bases between the germline ends. The CDR3 DNA sequence: TGTGCCACCAGCAGAGATTACGATCGTCGGGGCAGAAACACCATATATTTT. Its protein product is CATSRDYDRRGRNTIYF.

In its sample, this clonotype was seen a few times. The rearrangement links TRBV20-1 to TRBJ1-5; no definite D call. CDR3 size: 9 residues. The germline V gene encodes CDR1 DFQATT and CDR2 SNEGSKA (reference sequence). Trimming took off 3 bases at V and 11 bases at J, with 5 bases between the two ends. The CDR3 region is CSARGSQHF. As DNA, the CDR3 is TGCAGTGCTAGGGGGTCCCAGCATTTT.

In its sample, this clonotype was seen a few times. The V and J genes are TRBV7-2 and TRBJ2-1; 13 bases fit TRBD2. V was pared by 5 bases and J by 9 bases, with 10 bases of the junction left unmatched. Germline values: CDR1 SGHTA, CDR2 FQGNSA. This CDR3 contains 16 residues. The CDR3 coding sequence is TGTGCCAGCAGCACGCGTACTAGCGGGAGGGGCGGTGAGCAGTTCTTC. It is translated as CASSTRTSGRGGEQFF.

V and J are TRBV10-3 and TRBJ2-1; 10 nucleotides match TRBD1. With 7 bases clipped from V and 4 bases from J, the junction kept 4 bases outside the gene matches. CDR3 size: 14 residues. Germline CDR1 and CDR2: ENHRY and SYGVKD. CDR3 DNA: TGTGCCATCACCCCGGGACAGGGGTACAATGAGCAGTTCTTC. It translates to CAITPGQGYNEQFF.

The rearrangement joins TRBV10-3 to TRBJ2-3; TRBD2 matches at 10 bases. CDR1 is ENHRY, CDR2 SYGVKD, per germline. With V trimmed by 2 bases and J by 2 bases, 1 base remained unmatched. This CDR3 has 15 residues. As DNA, the CDR3 is TGTGCCATCAGTGAGGGACTAGCGGACACAGATACGCAGTATTTT. This codes for CAISEGLADTDTQYF.

This chain uses TRBV2 with TRBJ1-1; maybe TRBD1 (6 bases). Germline values: CDR1 SNHLY, CDR2 FYNNEI. The CDR3 totals 14 residues. V dropped 6 bases and J dropped 0 bases, with 11 bases sitting between them. CDR3: CASRTGPMNTEAFF. In nucleotides, the CDR3 is TGTGCCAGCAGGACAGGTCCAATGAACACTGAAGCTTTCTTT.

The chain combines TRBV7-2 with TRBJ1-5; D remains unclear. V was cut by 5 bases and J by 5 bases, with 13 bases left in between. This CDR3 comprises 14 residues. The germline gives CDR1 SGHTA, CDR2 FQGNSA. The CDR3 sequence: CASSPPGYDQPQHF. As DNA, the CDR3 is TGTGCCAGCAGCCCCCCGGGTTACGATCAGCCCCAGCATTTT.